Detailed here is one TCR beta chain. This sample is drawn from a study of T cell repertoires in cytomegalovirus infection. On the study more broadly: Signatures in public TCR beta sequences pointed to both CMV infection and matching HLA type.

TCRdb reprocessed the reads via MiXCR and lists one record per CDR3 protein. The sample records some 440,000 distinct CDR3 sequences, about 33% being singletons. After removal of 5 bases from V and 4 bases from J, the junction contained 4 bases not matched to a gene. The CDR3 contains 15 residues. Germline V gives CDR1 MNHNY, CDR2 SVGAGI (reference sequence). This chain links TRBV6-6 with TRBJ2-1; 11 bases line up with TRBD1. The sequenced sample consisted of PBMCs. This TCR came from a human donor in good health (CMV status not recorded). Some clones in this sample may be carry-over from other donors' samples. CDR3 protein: CASSGQGAHYNEQFF. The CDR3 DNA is TGTGCCAGCAGTGGACAGGGGGCGCATTACAATGAGCAGTTCTTC.